Sequencing of this T cell receptor (beta chain) was carried out in a study of brain T cells in children with intractable seizures (dated by TCRdb to the early 2020s). Some background on the complete study: Resected brain tissue from fewer than 60 pediatric epilepsy surgery cases was initially screened for immune gene transcripts with a NanoString immunology panel. Among the roughly twelve selected surgery cases, eight also had pre-surgery blood sequenced, leaving four with brain tissue only.

TCR beta chain sequences were generated from genomic DNA using the immunoSEQ assay. Regarding the original processing steps: CDR3 sequences that did not begin with the conserved framework cysteine at position 104 were removed by hand. To get clonality, the normalized Shannon's Diversity Index was subtracted from one, giving values from 0 (maximal diversity) to 1 (oligoclonal). Chi-squared comparison-of-proportions tests were used to check whether the frequency of the same CDR3 differed between samples, for example brain versus blood. Public clonotypes were found by searching immuneACCESS, and the VDJdb browser was used to assess similarity to known antiviral clonotypes. TCRdb took over this immuneACCESS table, retaining in-frame rearrangements with V and J assigned. Such tables are incomplete; in checked studies, under half of the missing clones stem from an unresolved V gene, and the remainder is unexplained. V and J calls and clone size follow that table, whereas D and trimming were derived from the DNA. Recorded for this sample are hundreds of thousands of clones; 93% of them occurred a single time. The ten largest make up 5% to 7% of the sample.

The paper as a whole reports these results and caveats: Viral specificity was inferred solely from CDR3 sequence similarity, and the HCMV serostatus of the patients was not known. Because sequencing depth was different between pre-surgery and post-surgery blood, clones absent from the pre-surgery sample may reflect undersampling.

With respect to this clone: What antigen it recognizes has not been identified. Base qualities are missing; no much larger clone stands one base away.

Deletion took 4 bases off V and 4 bases off J, with a span of 14 bases between the germline ends. CDR1 MDHEN and CDR2 SYDVKM are derived from the germline V gene. The CDR3 has 15 amino acids, counting the end cysteine and phenylalanine. Only the CDR3 DNA is retained, 45 bases long and in frame from the first base. The time point label, as the study defines it: blood from clinic visit 5 months post-surgery; TSC patient then seizure free. The surgery cases that showed the highest brain T cell transcript signatures were chosen for TCR beta chain sequencing of brain tissue, and of blood when it was available. Before surgery, patients had received at least one anti-epileptic drug. TCR-sequenced patients were children with drug-resistant epilepsy due to tuberous sclerosis complex, focal cortical dysplasia, Rasmussen encephalitis or hemimegalencephaly. Bulk genomic DNA was isolated from unsorted brain tissue and whole blood using the Monarch genomic DNA purification kit.

Sample: peripheral blood, taken around 5 months after surgery. The TCR sequence derives from a boy under two years old with tuberous sclerosis and intractable seizures. Recombination joined TRBV28 with TRBJ1-3; the D gene cannot be resolved reliably. The sequenced DNA: TGTGCCAGCAGTTCCTGGGCGGGTGCAGGAAACACCATATATTTT. It specifies CASSSWAGAGNTIYF. Where the CDR3 stops, the reference TRBV28 and TRBJ1-3 genes take over; the full variable domain is DVKVTQSSRYLVKRTGEKVFLECVQDMDHENMFWYRQDPGLGLRLIYFSYDVKMKEKGDIPEGYSVSREKKERFSLILESASTNQTSMYLCASSSWAGAGNTIYFGEGSWLTVV.